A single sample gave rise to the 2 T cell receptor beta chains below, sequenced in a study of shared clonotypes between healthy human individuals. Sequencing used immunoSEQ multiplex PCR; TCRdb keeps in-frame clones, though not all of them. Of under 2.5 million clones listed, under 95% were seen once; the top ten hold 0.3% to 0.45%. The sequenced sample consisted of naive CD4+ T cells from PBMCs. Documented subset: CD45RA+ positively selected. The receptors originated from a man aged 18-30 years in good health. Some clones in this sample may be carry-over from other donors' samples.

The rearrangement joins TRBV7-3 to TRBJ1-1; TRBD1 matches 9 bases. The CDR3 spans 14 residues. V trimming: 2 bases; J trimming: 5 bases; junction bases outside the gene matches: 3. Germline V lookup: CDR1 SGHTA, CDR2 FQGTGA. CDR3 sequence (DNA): TGTGCCAGCAGCTTAGGTGGGACAGGGACTGAAGCTTTCTTT. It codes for CASSLGGTGTEAFF.

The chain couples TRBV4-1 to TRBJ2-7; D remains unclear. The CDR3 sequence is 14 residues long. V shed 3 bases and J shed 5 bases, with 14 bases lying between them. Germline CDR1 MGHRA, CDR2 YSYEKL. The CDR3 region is CASSHPLLGHEQYF. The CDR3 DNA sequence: TGCGCCAGCAGCCACCCGCTCTTGGGCCACGAGCAGTACTTC.